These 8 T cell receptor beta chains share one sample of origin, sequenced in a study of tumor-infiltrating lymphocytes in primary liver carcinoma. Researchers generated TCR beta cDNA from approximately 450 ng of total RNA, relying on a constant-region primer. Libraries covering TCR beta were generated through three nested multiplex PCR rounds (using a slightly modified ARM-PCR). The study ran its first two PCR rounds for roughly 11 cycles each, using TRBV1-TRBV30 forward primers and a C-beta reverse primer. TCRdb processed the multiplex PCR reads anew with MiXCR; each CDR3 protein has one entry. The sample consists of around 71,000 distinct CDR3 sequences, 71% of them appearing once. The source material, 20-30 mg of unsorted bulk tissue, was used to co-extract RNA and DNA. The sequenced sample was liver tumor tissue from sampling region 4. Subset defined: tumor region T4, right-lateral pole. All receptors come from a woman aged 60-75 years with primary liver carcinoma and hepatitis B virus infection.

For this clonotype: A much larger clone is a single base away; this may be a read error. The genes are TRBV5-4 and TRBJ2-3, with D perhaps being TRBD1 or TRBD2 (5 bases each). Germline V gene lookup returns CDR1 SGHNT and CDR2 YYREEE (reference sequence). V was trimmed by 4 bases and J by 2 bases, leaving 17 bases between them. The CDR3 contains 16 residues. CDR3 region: CASSKTGAHITDTQYF. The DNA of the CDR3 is TGTGCCAGCAGCAAAACCGGGGCACATATCACAGATACGCAGTATTTT.

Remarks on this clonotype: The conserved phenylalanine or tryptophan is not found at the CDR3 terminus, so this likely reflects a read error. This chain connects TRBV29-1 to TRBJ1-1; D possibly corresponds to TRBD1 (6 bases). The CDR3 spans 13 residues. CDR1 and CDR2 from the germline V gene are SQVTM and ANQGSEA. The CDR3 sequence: CSVETGRNTEAFY. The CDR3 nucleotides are TGCAGCGTTGAAACAGGGAGGAACACAGAAGCTTTCTAT.

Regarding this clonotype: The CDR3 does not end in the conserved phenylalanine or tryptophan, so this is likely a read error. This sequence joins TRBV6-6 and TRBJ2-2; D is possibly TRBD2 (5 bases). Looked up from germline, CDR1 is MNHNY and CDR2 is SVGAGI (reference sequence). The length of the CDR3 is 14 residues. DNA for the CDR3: TGTGCCAGCAGTATCAGACAAAACACCGGGGAACTGTTTCTT. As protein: CASSIRQNTGELFL.

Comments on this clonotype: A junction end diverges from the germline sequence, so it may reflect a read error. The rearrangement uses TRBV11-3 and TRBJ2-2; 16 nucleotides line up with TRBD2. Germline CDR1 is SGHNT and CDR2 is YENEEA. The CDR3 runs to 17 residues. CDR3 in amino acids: CVCTSGLAGGPGGELFF. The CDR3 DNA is TGTGTCTGCACCTCGGGACTAGCGGGGGGGCCCGGCGGGGAACTGTTTTTT.

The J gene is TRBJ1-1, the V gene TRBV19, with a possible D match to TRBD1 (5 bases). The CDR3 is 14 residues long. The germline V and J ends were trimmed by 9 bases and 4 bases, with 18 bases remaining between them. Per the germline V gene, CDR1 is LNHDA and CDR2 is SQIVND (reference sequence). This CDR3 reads CASTLNRRGTEAFF. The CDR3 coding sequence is TGTGCCAGCACTCTCAACAGGAGGGGCACTGAAGCTTTCTTT.

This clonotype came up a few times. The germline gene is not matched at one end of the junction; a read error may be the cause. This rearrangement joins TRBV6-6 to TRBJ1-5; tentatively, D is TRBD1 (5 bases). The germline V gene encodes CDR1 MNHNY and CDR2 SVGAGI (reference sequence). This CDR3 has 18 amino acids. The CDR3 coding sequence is TGTGCCAGTAGTTACTTGCCGGAACTTGGGGGGATCAATCAGCCCCAGCATTTT. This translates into CASSYLPELGGINQPQHF.

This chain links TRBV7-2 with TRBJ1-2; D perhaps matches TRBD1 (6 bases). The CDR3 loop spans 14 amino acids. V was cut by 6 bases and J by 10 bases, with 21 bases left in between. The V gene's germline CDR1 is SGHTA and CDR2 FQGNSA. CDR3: CASRPTGGGHDYTF. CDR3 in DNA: TGTGCCAGCAGGCCAACCGGCGGGGGCCATGACTACACCTTC.

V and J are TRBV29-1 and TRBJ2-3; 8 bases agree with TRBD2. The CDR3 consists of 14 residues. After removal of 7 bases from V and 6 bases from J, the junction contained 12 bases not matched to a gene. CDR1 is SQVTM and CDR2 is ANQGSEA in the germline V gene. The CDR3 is CSDLLAAWSDTQYF. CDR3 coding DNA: TGCAGCGACCTACTAGCGGCATGGTCGGATACGCAGTATTTT.